This T cell receptor (beta chain) came from a study of cytomegalovirus exposure and HLA in healthy donors. Study-wide background: Clustering assigned 81% of the roughly 400 genotyped donors to the Caucasian-associated ancestry cluster.

Germline trimming cut 0 bases from V and 6 bases from J; bases unmatched to any gene: 6. CDR1 is SGHTA, CDR2 FQGNSA, per germline. The CDR3 loop spans 16 amino acids. The PCR was carried out with 60 Vbeta primers and 13 Jbeta primers. Produced via immunoSEQ multiplex PCR; TCRdb's table is partial and in-frame only. Here the sample spans roughly 97,000 clones, roughly 78% being singletons. This clonotype was obtained from a woman aged 40 to 55 in good health and CMV-seronegative. The genes are TRBV7-2 and TRBJ2-1, with 9 bases matching TRBD1. The sequenced material came from PBMCs. In nucleotides, the CDR3 is TGTGCCAGCAGCTTAGCTGTGGGACAGGGTGGCAATGAGCAGTTCTTC. This sequence encodes CASSLAVGQGGNEQFF.